This T cell receptor (beta chain) was observed in a study of shared clonotypes between healthy human individuals. Libraries were prepared by immunoSEQ multiplex PCR; TCRdb keeps only in-frame clonotypes and omits some of them. The table shows roughly 2.2 million clones, with about nine tenths occurring only once. The CDR3 sequence is 15 residues long. V lost 0 bases and J lost 4; bases outside the gene matches: 8. The germline gives CDR1 SQVTM, CDR2 ANQGSEA. The sample taken for sequencing was naive CD4+ T cells from PBMCs. Subset of the sample: CD45RA+ positively selected. The TCR sequence derives from a man in his late teens or twenties in good health. Some clones in this sample may be carry-over from other donors' samples. V usage is TRBV29-1 and J usage is TRBJ1-1, with 7 nucleotides matching TRBD1. The DNA for the CDR3 is TGCAGCGTTGAAGAATGGGGCAGGGGGGGCACTGAAGCTTTCTTT. Translated, it gives CSVEEWGRGGTEAFF.